These 15 T cell receptor beta chains were all obtained from the same sample, sequenced in a study of OX40 agonist ivuxolimab in advanced cancers. Repertoires were generated with immunoSEQ multiplex PCR, while TCRdb's copy carries only in-frame clones and drops some. The sample holds under 80,000 clones, approximately 86% seen once. The sample was CD4+ or CD8+ T cells sorted from blood, taken in a trial of the OX40 agonist ivuxolimab. The receptors were sampled from an adult with an advanced solid tumor such as melanoma, head and neck, liver or kidney cancer.

The rearrangement links TRBV19 to TRBJ2-7, with TRBD2 as a possible D gene (6 bases). Germline CDR1 and CDR2: LNHDA and SQIVND (reference sequence). The CDR3 consists of 15 residues. Trimming stripped 8 bases from V and 1 base from J, with 18 bases between. The CDR3 nucleotides are TGTGCCAGTTCCCGCAGTCCAGGGACTTCCTACGAGCAGTACTTC. Protein sequence: CASSRSPGTSYEQYF.

The V and J genes are TRBV7-9 and TRBJ2-3, with D possibly matching TRBD2 (7 bases). The germline V gene encodes CDR1 SEHNR and CDR2 FQNEAQ (reference sequence). This CDR3 comprises 16 residues. The V end was cut by 9 bases, the J end by 0 bases, with 19 bases between. In nucleotides, the CDR3 is TGTGCCAGTGGGGGGGCTAGCGGAGTTAGCACAGATACGCAGTATTTT. It specifies CASGGASGVSTDTQYF.

V and J are TRBV7-3 and TRBJ2-2; no definite D call. CDR3 length: 15 amino acids. Germline loops: CDR1 SGHTA, CDR2 FQGTGA. The ends were cut back, 0 bases at V and 2 bases at J, with 7 bases in the middle. The CDR3 DNA reads TGTGCCAGCAGCTTAACGACCGCTAACACCGGGGAGCTGTTTTTT. It yields the protein CASSLTTANTGELFF. The entire variable domain, with the rest obtained from reference TRBV7-3 and TRBJ2-2, is as follows: GAGVSQTPSNKVTEKGKYVELRCDPISGHTALYWYRQSLGQGPEFLIYFQGTGAADDSGLPNDRFFAVRPEGSVSTLKIQRTERGDSAVYLCASSLTTANTGELFFGEGSRLTVL.

The chain joins TRBV5-1 to TRBJ1-2, with 7 nucleotides matching TRBD1. CDR1 is SGHRS and CDR2 is YFSETQ in the germline V gene. V was pared by 0 bases and J by 5 bases, with 4 bases of the junction left unmatched. The length of the CDR3 is 14 residues. The CDR3 spells CASSLDPGGYGYTF. CDR3 nucleotides: TGCGCCAGCAGCTTGGACCCAGGGGGATATGGCTACACCTTC.

As for this clone: One end of the junction does not line up with germline, which may come from a read error. The rearrangement uses TRBV28 and TRBJ1-2, with TRBD1 as a possible D gene (5 bases). There are 14 residues in the CDR3. The germline gives CDR1 MDHEN, CDR2 SYDVKM. The DNA for the CDR3 is TGTGCCAGCAGCCAGGGACGGCTCAACTTTGGCTACACCTTC. Its protein product is CASSQGRLNFGYTF.

This rearrangement joins TRBV19 to TRBJ2-3; D is possibly TRBD1 or TRBD2 (5 bases each). The CDR3 consists of 14 residues. V was clipped by 4 bases and J by 6 bases, with 14 bases between them. Germline CDR1 and CDR2: LNHDA and SQIVND (reference sequence). The CDR3 sequence: CASSTDRDVDTQYF. The CDR3 DNA sequence: TGTGCCAGTAGTACAGATAGGGACGTCGATACGCAGTATTTT. The variable domain in full, completed from reference TRBV19 and TRBJ2-3, reads DGGITQSPKYLFRKEGQNVTLSCEQNLNHDAMYWYRQDPGQGLRLIYYSQIVNDFQKGDIAEGYSVSREKKESFPLTVTSAQKNPTAFYLCASSTDRDVDTQYFGPGTRLTVL.

The chain uses TRBV29-1 and TRBJ2-5, with 8 nucleotides matching TRBD1. The CDR3 sequence is 16 residues long. Per the germline V gene, CDR1 is SQVTM and CDR2 is ANQGSEA. Unmatched junction bases numbered 12, after V lost 5 bases and J lost 1 base. CDR3 protein: CSVSQGTGTGQETQYF. CDR3 coding DNA: TGCAGCGTTTCACAGGGGACGGGGACAGGCCAAGAGACCCAGTACTTC.

The chain uses TRBV7-9 and TRBJ1-5; no clear D gene. V lost 0 bases to trimming and J lost 4 bases, with 4 bases between them. From germline, CDR1 is SEHNR and CDR2 FQNEAQ (reference sequence). CDR3 length: 13 residues. CDR3 in amino acids: CASSLAQNQPQHF. CDR3 nucleotides: TGTGCCAGCAGCTTAGCACAGAATCAGCCCCAGCATTTT.

As concerns this clone: The junction departs from the called germline gene at one end, perhaps through a read error. The genes are TRBV6-1 and TRBJ2-7, with a possible D match to TRBD1 (6 bases). The CDR3 is 12 amino acids. Germline V lookup: CDR1 MNHNS, CDR2 SASEGT. CDR3 protein: CASSEAQGRGQF. Here the CDR3 DNA reads TGTGCCAGCAGTGAAGCGCAAGGCAGGGGCCAATTC.

V and J are TRBV10-3 and TRBJ1-1; 7 bases are shared with TRBD1. Losses at the gene ends were 6 bases for V and 0 bases for J; bases not matched to a gene: 4. The germline CDR1 and CDR2 sequences are ENHRY and SYGVKD. The CDR3 covers 14 residues. As DNA, the CDR3 is TGTGCCATCAGAGGACAGGTTATGAACACTGAAGCTTTCTTT. Amino acids: CAIRGQVMNTEAFF.

The chain couples TRBV20-1 to TRBJ2-5; D unresolved. The germline V gene encodes CDR1 DFQATT and CDR2 SNEGSKA (reference sequence). Trimming cost V 4 bases and J 3 bases, with 3 bases left between them. CDR3 length: 10 amino acids. Here the CDR3 reads CSATEETQYF. CDR3 in DNA: TGCAGTGCTACCGAAGAGACCCAGTACTTC.

This clone was detected only once. The chain carries TRBV18 and TRBJ2-4, with TRBD2 matching 8 bases. Germline CDR1 reads KGHSH; CDR2 reads LQKENI. The CDR3 contains 17 residues. The J segment lost 5 bases and the V segment lost 1 base, leaving 10 bases of the junction unmatched. This chain's CDR3 is CASSPRGGGPGENIQYF. CDR3 sequence (DNA): TGTGCCAGCTCACCACGGGGCGGGGGGCCCGGAGAAAACATTCAGTACTTC. The full variable domain, its missing parts supplied by reference TRBV18 and TRBJ2-4, is NAGVMQNPRHLVRRRGQEARLRCSPMKGHSHVYWYRQLPEEGLKFMVYLQKENIIDESGMPKERFSAEFPKEGPSILRIQQVVRGDSAAYFCASSPRGGGPGENIQYFGAGTRLSVL.

The chain employs TRBV18 and TRBJ1-5; D is ambiguous. CDR3 length equals 15 residues. Germline V gives CDR1 KGHSH, CDR2 LQKENI. Between the trimmed V and J ends, which lost 2 bases and 1 base, there was a span of 9 bases. The CDR3 reads CASSPDVASNQPQHF. The DNA of the CDR3 is TGTGCCAGCTCACCAGATGTGGCGAGCAATCAGCCCCAGCATTTT. Filled out from reference TRBV18 and TRBJ1-5, the complete variable domain reads NAGVMQNPRHLVRRRGQEARLRCSPMKGHSHVYWYRQLPEEGLKFMVYLQKENIIDESGMPKERFSAEFPKEGPSILRIQQVVRGDSAAYFCASSPDVASNQPQHFGDGTRLSIL.

The V call is TRBV5-1, the J call TRBJ2-5, with 11 bases that match TRBD1. Per germline, CDR1 SGHRS and CDR2 YFSETQ. The V segment lost 4 bases and the J segment 3 bases; nucleotides outside the gene matches: 8. The CDR3 is 16 amino acids. This CDR3 reads CASSRLPGQGEETQYF. The CDR3 bases are TGCGCCAGCAGCCGGCTTCCGGGACAGGGGGAAGAGACCCAGTACTTC.

In this sample, this clone turned up a few times. The CDR3 is CASSWAGSSDEQYF. In nucleotides, the CDR3 is TGTGCCAGCAGCTGGGCAGGAAGCTCGGACGAGCAGTACTTC. The genes are TRBV11-2 and TRBJ2-7, with D uncertain. Germline assignment: CDR1 SGHAT and CDR2 FQNNGV. CDR3 length: 14 amino acids. The germline V and J ends were trimmed by 4 bases and 5 bases, with 15 bases remaining between them.